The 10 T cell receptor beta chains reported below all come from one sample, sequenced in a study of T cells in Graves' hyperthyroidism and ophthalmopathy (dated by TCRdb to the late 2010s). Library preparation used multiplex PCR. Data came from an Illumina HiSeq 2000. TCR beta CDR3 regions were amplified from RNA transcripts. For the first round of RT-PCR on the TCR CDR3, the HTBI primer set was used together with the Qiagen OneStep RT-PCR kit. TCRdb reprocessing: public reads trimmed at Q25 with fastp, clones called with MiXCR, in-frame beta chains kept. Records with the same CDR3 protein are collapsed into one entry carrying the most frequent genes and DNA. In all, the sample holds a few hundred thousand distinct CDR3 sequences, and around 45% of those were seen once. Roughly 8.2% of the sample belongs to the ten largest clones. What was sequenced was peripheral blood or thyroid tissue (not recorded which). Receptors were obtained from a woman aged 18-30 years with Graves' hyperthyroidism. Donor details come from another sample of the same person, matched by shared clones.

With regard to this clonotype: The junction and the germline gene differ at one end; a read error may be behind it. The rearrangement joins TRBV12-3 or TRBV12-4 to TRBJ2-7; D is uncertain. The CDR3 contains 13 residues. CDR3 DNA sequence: TGCGCCAGCAGTGACCAGGCCGCCTACGAGCAGTACTTC. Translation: CASSDQAAYEQYF.

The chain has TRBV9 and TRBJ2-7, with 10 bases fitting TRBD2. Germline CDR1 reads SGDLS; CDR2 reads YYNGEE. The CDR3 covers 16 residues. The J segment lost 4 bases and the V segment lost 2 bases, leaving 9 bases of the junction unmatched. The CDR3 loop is CASSVEAGGPGYEQYF. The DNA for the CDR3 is TGTGCCAGCAGCGTTGAAGCGGGAGGGCCGGGTTACGAGCAGTACTTC.

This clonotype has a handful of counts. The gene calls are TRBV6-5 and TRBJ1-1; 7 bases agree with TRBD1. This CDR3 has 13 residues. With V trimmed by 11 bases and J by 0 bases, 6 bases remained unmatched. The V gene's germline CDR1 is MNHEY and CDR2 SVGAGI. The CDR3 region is CAGRGQVNTEAFF. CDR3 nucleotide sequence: TGTGCCGGCCGCGGACAGGTGAACACTGAAGCTTTCTTT.

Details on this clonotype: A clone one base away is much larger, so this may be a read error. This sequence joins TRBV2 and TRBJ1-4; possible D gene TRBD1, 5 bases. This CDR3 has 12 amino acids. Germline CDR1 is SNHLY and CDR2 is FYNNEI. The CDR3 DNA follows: TGTGCCCGCAGGGCGGGTTTGGGCAAACTGTTTTTT. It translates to CARRAGLGKLFF. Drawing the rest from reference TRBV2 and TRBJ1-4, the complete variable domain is EPEVTQTPSHQVTQMGQEVILRCVPISNHLYFYWYRQILGQKVEFLVSFYNNEISEKSEIFDDQFSVERPDGSNFTLKIRSTKLEDSAMYFCARRAGLGKLFFGSGTQLSVL.

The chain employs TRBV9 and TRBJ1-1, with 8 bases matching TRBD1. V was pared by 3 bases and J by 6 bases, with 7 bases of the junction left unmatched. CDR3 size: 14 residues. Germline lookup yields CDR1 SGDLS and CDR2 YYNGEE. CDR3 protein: CASSGRGLSAEAFF. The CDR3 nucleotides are TGTGCCAGCAGCGGCAGGGGGCTTAGCGCTGAAGCTTTCTTT.

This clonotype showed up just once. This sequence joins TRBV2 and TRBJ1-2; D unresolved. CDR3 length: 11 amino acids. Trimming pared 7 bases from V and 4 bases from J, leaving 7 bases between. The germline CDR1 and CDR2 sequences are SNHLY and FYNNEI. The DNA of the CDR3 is TGTGCCAGCAATCGGGGCTATGGCTACACCTTC. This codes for CASNRGYGYTF.

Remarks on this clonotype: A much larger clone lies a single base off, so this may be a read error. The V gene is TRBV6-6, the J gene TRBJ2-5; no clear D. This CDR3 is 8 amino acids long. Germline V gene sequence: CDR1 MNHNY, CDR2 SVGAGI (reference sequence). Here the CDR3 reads CSLETQYF. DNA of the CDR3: TGTTCTTTGGAGACCCAGTACTTC.

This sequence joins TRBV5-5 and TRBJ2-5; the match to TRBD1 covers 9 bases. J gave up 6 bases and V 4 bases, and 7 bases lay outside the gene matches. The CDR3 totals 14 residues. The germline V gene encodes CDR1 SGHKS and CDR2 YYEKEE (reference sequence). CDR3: CASSIDRGIKTQYF. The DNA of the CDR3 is TGTGCCAGCAGCATTGACAGGGGGATTAAGACCCAGTACTTC.

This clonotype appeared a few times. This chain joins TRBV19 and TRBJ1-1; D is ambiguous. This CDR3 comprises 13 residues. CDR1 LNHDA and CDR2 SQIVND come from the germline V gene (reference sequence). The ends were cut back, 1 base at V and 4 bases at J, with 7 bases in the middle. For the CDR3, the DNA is TGTGCCAGTAGTATAGTTGGCGGCACTGAAGCTTTCTTT. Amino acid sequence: CASSIVGGTEAFF.

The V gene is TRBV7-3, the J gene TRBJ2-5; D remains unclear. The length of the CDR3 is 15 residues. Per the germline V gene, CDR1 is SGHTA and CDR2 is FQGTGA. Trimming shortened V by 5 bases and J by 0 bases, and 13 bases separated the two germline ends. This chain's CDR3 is CASSLDGRYQETQYF. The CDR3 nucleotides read TGTGCCAGCAGCCTGGACGGGCGGTACCAAGAGACCCAGTACTTC.